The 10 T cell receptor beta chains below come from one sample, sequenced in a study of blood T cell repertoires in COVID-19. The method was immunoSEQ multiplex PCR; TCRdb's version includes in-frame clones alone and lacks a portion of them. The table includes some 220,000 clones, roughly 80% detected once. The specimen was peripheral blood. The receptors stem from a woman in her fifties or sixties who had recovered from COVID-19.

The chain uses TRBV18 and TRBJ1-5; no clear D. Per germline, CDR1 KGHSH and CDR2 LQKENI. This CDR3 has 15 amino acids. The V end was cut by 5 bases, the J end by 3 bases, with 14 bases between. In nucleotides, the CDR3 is TGTGCCAGCTCATACAGCTCAGCCCCCAATCAGCCCCAGCATTTT. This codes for CASSYSSAPNQPQHF.

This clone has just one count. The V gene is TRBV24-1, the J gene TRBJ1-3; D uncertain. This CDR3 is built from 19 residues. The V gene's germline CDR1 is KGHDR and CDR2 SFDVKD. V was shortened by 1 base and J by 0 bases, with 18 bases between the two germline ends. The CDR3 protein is CATSDFKEGSSFSGNTIYF. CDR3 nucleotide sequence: TGTGCCACCAGTGATTTTAAAGAGGGCAGTTCCTTCTCTGGAAACACCATATATTTT.

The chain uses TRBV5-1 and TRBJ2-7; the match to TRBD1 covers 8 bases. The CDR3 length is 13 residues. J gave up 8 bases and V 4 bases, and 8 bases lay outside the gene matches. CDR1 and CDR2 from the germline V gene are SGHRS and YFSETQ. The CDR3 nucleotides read TGCGCCAGCAGCCCCGAGGACAGGGATAAGCAGTACTTC. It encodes CASSPEDRDKQYF.

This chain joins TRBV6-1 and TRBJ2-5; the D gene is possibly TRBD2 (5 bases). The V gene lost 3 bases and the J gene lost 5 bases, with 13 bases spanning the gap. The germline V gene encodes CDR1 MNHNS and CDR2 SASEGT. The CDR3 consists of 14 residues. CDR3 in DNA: TGTGCCAGCAGTGAGGCCGGCCGCGGGGAGACCCAGTACTTC. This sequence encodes CASSEAGRGETQYF.

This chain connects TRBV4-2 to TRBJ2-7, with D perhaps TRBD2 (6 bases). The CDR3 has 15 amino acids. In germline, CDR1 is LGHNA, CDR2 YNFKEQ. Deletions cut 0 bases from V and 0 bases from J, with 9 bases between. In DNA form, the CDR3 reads TGTGCCAGCAGCCAAGAACTCGGGAGCTCCTACGAGCAGTACTTC. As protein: CASSQELGSSYEQYF.

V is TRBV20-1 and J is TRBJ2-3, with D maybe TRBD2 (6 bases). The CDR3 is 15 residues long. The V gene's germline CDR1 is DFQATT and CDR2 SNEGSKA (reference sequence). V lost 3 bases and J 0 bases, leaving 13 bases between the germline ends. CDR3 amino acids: CSASPGAASTDTQYF. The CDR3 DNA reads TGCAGTGCTAGTCCGGGAGCCGCAAGCACAGATACGCAGTATTTT.

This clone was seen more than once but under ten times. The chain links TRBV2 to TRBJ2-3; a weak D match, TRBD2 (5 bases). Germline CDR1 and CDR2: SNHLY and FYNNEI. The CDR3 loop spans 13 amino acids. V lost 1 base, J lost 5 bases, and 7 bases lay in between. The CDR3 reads CASSEGGQDTQYF. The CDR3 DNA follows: TGTGCCAGCAGTGAAGGAGGGCAAGATACGCAGTATTTT. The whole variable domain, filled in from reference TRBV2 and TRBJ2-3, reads EPEVTQTPSHQVTQMGQEVILRCVPISNHLYFYWYRQILGQKVEFLVSFYNNEISEKSEIFDDQFSVERPDGSNFTLKIRSTKLEDSAMYFCASSEGGQDTQYFGPGTRLTVL.

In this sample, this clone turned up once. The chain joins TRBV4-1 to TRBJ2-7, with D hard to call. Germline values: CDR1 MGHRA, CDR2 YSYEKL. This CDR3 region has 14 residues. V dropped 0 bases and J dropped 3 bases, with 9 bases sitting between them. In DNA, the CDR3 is TGCGCCAGCAGCCAAGATCAACTGCACTACGAGCAGTACTTC. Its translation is CASSQDQLHYEQYF.

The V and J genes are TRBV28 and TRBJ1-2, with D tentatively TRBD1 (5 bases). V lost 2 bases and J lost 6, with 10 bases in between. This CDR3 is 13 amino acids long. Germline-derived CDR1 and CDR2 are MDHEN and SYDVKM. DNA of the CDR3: TGTGCCAGCAGTTTACGACAGACGCATGGCTACACCTTC. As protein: CASSLRQTHGYTF.

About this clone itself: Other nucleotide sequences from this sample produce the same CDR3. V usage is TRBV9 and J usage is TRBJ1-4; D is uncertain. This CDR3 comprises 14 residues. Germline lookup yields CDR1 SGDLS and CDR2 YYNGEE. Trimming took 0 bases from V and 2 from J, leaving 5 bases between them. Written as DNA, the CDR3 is TGTGCCAGCAGCGTAGGCGGCACTAATGAAAAACTGTTTTTT. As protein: CASSVGGTNEKLFF.